Only a few counts were recorded for the clone carrying this T cell receptor (beta chain). The target antigen is unknown. These data originate in a study of T-cell reconstitution after alpha-beta-depleted transplantation in children. Unique molecular identifiers were incorporated when the TCRbeta library was constructed. TCRdb analysed the PCR reads with MiXCR anew, one entry per CDR3 protein. The table includes 700,000 to 950,000 distinct CDR3 sequences, roughly 15% detected once. Findings and caveats of the study: It was newly produced T cells that mostly accounted for T-cell counts and diversity one year after transplant. Several patients had high TCRbeta diversity at day 60; it came from surviving recipient T cells and thymic progenitors. Expanded graft clones, several hundred of them, were reportedly the source of alpha-beta T cells about two months after transplant.

This TCR derives from a male patient younger than 18 who had a stem cell transplant for acute lymphoblastic leukemia, so the T cells may come from the graft donor. This specimen was PBMCs, mostly from graft donor cells, taken 360 days after TCRalphabeta/CD19-depleted stem cell transplant.

CDR3: CSATGVDNQPQHF. DNA for the CDR3: TGCAGCGCTACAGGGGTAGACAATCAGCCCCAGCATTTT. The chain uses TRBV29-1 and TRBJ1-5, with TRBD1 identical over 7 bases. Looked up from germline, CDR1 is SQVTM and CDR2 is ANQGSEA. Trimming took 7 bases from V and 3 from J; bases not matched to a gene: 6. The CDR3 runs 13 residues.